The rows below give T cell receptor beta chains drawn from one sample of a study of T cell changes during pregnancy in multiple sclerosis. The protocol was immunoSEQ multiplex PCR, while the TCRdb copy is restricted to in-frame clones and leaves out a portion. Among tens of thousands of clones listed, approximately 90% were seen once. Material: peripheral blood, obtained in the third trimester of pregnancy. These receptors all stem from a female donor with multiple sclerosis, enrolled in a pregnancy study. Each CDR3 is given with its conserved first and last residue. A D gene is named only where the DNA matches it firmly. Expanded clones are given a class, and other clones once, few, many or no size at all.

v_call	clone_size	d_call	j_call	cdr3_nt	cdr3_aa
TRBV5-1	once	TRBD1	TRBJ2-7	TGCGCCAGCAGCTTGGACAGGGGCGATGACGAGCAGTACTTC	CASSLDRGDDEQYF
TRBV7-2	.	TRBD2	TRBJ2-1	TGTGCCAGCAGCTTAGAGGGTGGACTAGCGGGGGGGCGGTACAATGAGCAGTTCTTC	CASSLEGGLAGGRYNEQFF
TRBV30	.	.	TRBJ1-2	TGTGCCTGGAGTGTACCAGGGGAACTCCTCTATGGCTACACCTTC	CAWSVPGELLYGYTF
TRBV11-1	.	TRBD2	TRBJ2-7	TGTGCCAGCAGCTTTTTAGCGGGGAAGAGCTACGAGCAGTACTTC	CASSFLAGKSYEQYF
TRBV18	.	.	TRBJ1-1	TGTGCCAGCTCACCCCGGGACACATTCCTCTCTGAAGCTTTCTTT	CASSPRDTFLSEAFF
TRBV19	.	.	TRBJ1-5	TGTGCCAGTAGTATAGATCCGGTCAATCAGCCCCAGCATTTT	CASSIDPVNQPQHF
TRBV6-5	.	TRBD2	TRBJ2-2	TGTGCCAGCAGTTACTCTCGGGCGGGGGGCACCGGGGAGCTGTTTTTT	CASSYSRAGGTGELFF
TRBV6-6	.	TRBD1	TRBJ1-1	TGTGCCAGCAGTTCGGACAGGATGAACACTGAAGCTTTCTTT	CASSSDRMNTEAFF
TRBV30	.	.	TRBJ1-5	TGTGCCTGGAGTACCGGGACAAGCGCTAGCAATCAGCCCCAGCATTTT	CAWSTGTSASNQPQHF
TRBV4-2	medium-sized	.	TRBJ2-6	TGTGCCAGCAGCCAAGCTGACCTAGGCTCTGGGGCCAACGTCCTGACTTTC	CASSQADLGSGANVLTF
TRBV6-5	.	TRBD1	TRBJ1-1	TGTGCCAGCAGTTTTCAGGGGGCACAGAACACTGAAGCTTTCTTT	CASSFQGAQNTEAFF
TRBV19	few	TRBD2	TRBJ2-3	TGTGCCAGTAGTATGAAGGCGGGGGGGCCGTGGGCAGATACGCAGTATTTT	CASSMKAGGPWADTQYF
TRBV5-1	.	TRBD1	TRBJ2-1	TGCGCCAGCAGCTTGGGATCTCAGGGGACAGGGGTCCCCGAGGAGCAGTTCTTC	CASSLGSQGTGVPEEQFF
TRBV6-1	.	.	TRBJ1-1	TGTGCCAGCAGTGGCCGGTTATACACTGAAGCTTTCTTT	CASSGRLYTEAFF
TRBV5-1	.	TRBD1	TRBJ1-1	TGCGCCAGCAGCGAAGGACAGGGGGGGATGAACACTGAAGCTTTCTTT	CASSEGQGGMNTEAFF
TRBV7-2	.	TRBD1	TRBJ1-2	TGTGCCAGCAGTTACCCGGGACAGGTGTGGGGCTACACCTTC	CASSYPGQVWGYTF
TRBV7-2	.	TRBD1	TRBJ1-1	TGTGCCAGCAGCTCCCAGGGGGGGAACACTGAAGCTTTCTTT	CASSSQGGNTEAFF
TRBV6-1	.	.	TRBJ2-2	TGTGCCAGCTCTATGGAGGGGGGAGGGCCCGGGGAGCTGTTTTTT	CASSMEGGGPGELFF
TRBV29-1	.	.	TRBJ1-2	TGCAGCGTTGGACAGTTTAACTATGGCTACACCTTC	CSVGQFNYGYTF
TRBV5-1	.	TRBD2	TRBJ2-1	TGCGCCAGCAGCACCGGGACTAGCGGAGCCTTCAATGAGCAGTTCTTC	CASSTGTSGAFNEQFF
TRBV18	.	.	TRBJ2-5	TGTGCCAGCTCACCCTCCTGGCAGCGGCAAGAGACCCAGTACTTC	CASSPSWQRQETQYF
TRBV27	many	.	TRBJ1-1	TGTGCCAGCAGTTTAAGGAGCAGGGGTAACACTGAAGCTTTCTTT	CASSLRSRGNTEAFF